This is a list of T cell receptor beta chains from one sample in a study of blood T cells in healthy people across ages. One entry per CDR3 protein, called by TCRdb with MiXCR from the 5' RACE reads. The sample holds 1.5 million to 2 million distinct CDR3 sequences, 35% to 50% seen once. The sequenced sample consisted of blood. The receptors originated from a human donor in good health. Each CDR3 is given with its conserved first and last residue. A D gene is named only where the DNA matches it firmly. Size values are once, few and many counts, or a class for expanded clones, and some rows have none.

cdr3_nt cdr3_aa d_call j_call clone_size v_call
TGTGCCAGCAGTTCGGACGGGGAGGATGCGGACATTCAGTACTTC CASSSDGEDADIQYF - TRBJ2-4 many TRBV6-5
TGTGCTAGTGGTGCCAAGACAGCCAGCTCCTACGAGCAGTACTTC CASGAKTASSYEQYF - TRBJ2-7 - TRBV12-5
TGTGCCAGCAGTTCCGCGGGGCGGGGTCAGCCCCAGCATTTT CASSSAGRGQPQHF - TRBJ1-5 - TRBV12-3/TRBV12-4
TGCAGTGCTAGAGACCAGCGGGGGCTCTCCTACAATGAGCAGTACTTC CSARDQRGLSYNEQYF TRBD2 TRBJ2-7 - TRBV20-1
TGTGCCAGCAGCCAAGGATGGGACTACAATGAGCAGTTCTTC CASSQGWDYNEQFF - TRBJ2-1 few TRBV14
TGCGCCAGCAGCCTGTATAGGACGGGGGGACACCAGAATCAGCCCCAGCATTTT CASSLYRTGGHQNQPQHF - TRBJ1-5 few TRBV5-1
TGTGCCAGCAGCCAAGGACATCAGCCCCAGCATTTT CASSQGHQPQHF - TRBJ1-5 - TRBV4-2
TGTGCCGGCAGCACAAGGGACTATGGCTACACCTTC CAGSTRDYGYTF - TRBJ1-2 - TRBV7-7
TGTGCCAGCGTTCAGGGGGCAGATACGCAGTATTTT CASVQGADTQYF TRBD1 TRBJ2-3 - TRBV2
TGCAGCGCGGGACAGTGGGAAGAGGCCCAGTACTTC CSAGQWEEAQYF TRBD1 TRBJ2-5 - TRBV29-1
TGTGCCAGCAAGGACCCCTCCGCGAGCAATCAGCCCCAGCATTTT CASKDPSASNQPQHF - TRBJ1-5 few TRBV28
TGTGCCAGCAGCTCCTTAATAGGGACAGGGAACACCGGGGAGCTGTTTTTT CASSSLIGTGNTGELFF TRBD1 TRBJ2-2 - TRBV7-2
TGCAGCGTTGGCGGTACGATTGGCTACACCTTC CSVGGTIGYTF - TRBJ1-2 - TRBV29-1
TGCAGTGCTCTCGGACTGAACACCGCAGGAAGCAATGAGCAGTTCTTC CSALGLNTAGSNEQFF - TRBJ2-1 - TRBV20-1
TGTGCCAGCTCCCTGGCCACCGGCGGGGTGACTAGCTATGGCTACACCTTC CASSLATGGVTSYGYTF - TRBJ1-2 - TRBV12-3/TRBV12-4
TGTGCCAGCAGCATAGAGAATTACGAGCAGTACTTC CASSIENYEQYF - TRBJ2-7 - TRBV5-5
TGTGCCAGCAGCCAGAGCAGGGTGGGCAGACGATACGAGCAGTACTTC CASSQSRVGRRYEQYF - TRBJ2-7 - TRBV3-1
TGTGCCACCTGGAGGACCTTGACTACTAGCACAGATACGCAGTATTTT CATWRTLTTSTDTQYF - TRBJ2-3 once TRBV19
TGTGCCAGCAGCTTGGACGGATTCTATGGCTACACCTTC CASSLDGFYGYTF - TRBJ1-2 many TRBV5-1
TGTGCCAGCAGTTTATACGGGGCACCATACGAGCAGTACTTC CASSLYGAPYEQYF - TRBJ2-7 many TRBV27
TGTGCCACCAGCAGAGCGGGGGGGGCGGGATCCTACGAGCAGTACTTC CATSRAGGAGSYEQYF TRBD2 TRBJ2-7 - TRBV15
TGTGCCAGCAGCCAAGAAGGTGGCATCAGCACAGATACGCAGTATTTT CASSQEGGISTDTQYF - TRBJ2-3 once TRBV3-1
TGTGCCAGCAGCTTTAGCCAGAGCAATCAGCCCCAGCATTTT CASSFSQSNQPQHF - TRBJ1-5 - TRBV7-9